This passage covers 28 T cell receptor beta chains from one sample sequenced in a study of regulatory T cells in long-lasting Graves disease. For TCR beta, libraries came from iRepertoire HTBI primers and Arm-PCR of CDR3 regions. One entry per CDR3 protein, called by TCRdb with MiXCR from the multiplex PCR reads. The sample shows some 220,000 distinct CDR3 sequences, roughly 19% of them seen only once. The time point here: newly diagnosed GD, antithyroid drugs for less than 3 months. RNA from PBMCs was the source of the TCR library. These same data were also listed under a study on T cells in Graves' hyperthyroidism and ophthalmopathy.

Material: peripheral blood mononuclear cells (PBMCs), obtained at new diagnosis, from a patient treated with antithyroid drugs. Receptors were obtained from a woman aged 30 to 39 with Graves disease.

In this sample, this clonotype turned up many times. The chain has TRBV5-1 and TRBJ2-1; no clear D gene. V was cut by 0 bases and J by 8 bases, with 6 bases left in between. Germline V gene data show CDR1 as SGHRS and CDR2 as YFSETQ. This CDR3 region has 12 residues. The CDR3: CASSLALDEQFF. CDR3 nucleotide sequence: TGCGCCAGCAGCTTGGCACTTGATGAGCAGTTCTTC. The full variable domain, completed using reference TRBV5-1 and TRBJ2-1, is KAGVTQTPRYLIKTRGQQVTLSCSPISGHRSVSWYQQTPGQGLQFLFEYFSETQRNKGNFPGRFSGRQFSNSRSEMNVSTLELGDSALYLCASSLALDEQFFGPGTRLTVL.

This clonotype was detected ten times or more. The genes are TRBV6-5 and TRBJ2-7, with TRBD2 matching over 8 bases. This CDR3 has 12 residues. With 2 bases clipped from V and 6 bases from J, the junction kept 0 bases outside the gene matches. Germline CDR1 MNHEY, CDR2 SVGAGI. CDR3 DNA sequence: TGTGCCAGCAGTTACAGCGGGGGCGAGCAGTACTTC. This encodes CASSYSGGEQYF.

The DNA for the CDR3 is TGTGCCAGCAGCGTAGGACTTAGTGAGAACACTGAAGCTTTCTTT. Translation gives CASSVGLSENTEAFF. This rearrangement joins TRBV9 to TRBJ1-1, with no clear D. The germline CDR1 and CDR2 sequences are SGDLS and YYNGEE. CDR3 size: 15 residues. Trimming left V 0 bases short and J 1 base short, with 10 bases between.

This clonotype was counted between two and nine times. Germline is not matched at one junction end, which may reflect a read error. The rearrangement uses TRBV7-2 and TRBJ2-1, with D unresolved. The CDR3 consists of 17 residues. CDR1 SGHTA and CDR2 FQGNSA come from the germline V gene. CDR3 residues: CASSAGRVLVGYNEQFF. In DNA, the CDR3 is TGTGCCAGCAGCGCAGGTAGGGTGCTAGTCGGCTACAACGAGCAGTTCTTC.

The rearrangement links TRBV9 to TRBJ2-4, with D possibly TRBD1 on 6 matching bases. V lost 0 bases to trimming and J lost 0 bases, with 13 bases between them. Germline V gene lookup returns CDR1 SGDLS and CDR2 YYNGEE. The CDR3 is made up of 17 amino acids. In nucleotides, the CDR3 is TGTGCCAGCAGCGTAGCTCCCAAACAGGGAGCCAAAAACATTCAGTACTTC. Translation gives CASSVAPKQGAKNIQYF.

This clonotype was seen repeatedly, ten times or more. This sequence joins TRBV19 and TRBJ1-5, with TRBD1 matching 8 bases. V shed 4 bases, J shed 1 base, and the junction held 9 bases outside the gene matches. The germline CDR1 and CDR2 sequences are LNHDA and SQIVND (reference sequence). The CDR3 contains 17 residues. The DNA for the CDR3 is TGTGCCAGTAGTACCCCCCGGACAGGGTTGAGCAATCAGCCCCAGCATTTT. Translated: CASSTPRTGLSNQPQHF.

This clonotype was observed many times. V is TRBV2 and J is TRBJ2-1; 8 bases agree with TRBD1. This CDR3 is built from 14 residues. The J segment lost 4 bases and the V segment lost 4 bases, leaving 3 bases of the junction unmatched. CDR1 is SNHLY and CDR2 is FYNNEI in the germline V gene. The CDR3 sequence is CASSGQGTYNEQFF. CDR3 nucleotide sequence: TGTGCCAGCAGTGGACAGGGGACTTACAATGAGCAGTTCTTC.

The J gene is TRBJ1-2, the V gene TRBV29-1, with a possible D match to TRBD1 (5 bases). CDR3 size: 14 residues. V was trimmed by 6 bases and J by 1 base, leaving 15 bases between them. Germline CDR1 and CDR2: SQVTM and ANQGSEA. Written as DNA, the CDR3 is TGCAGCGTCACCCGACCCGACAGTAACTATGGCTACACCTTC. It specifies CSVTRPDSNYGYTF. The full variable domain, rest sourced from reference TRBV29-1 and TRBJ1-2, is SAVISQKPSRDICQRGTSLTIQCQVDSQVTMMFWYRQQPGQSLTLIATANQGSEATYESGFVIDKFPISRPNLTFSTLTVSNMSPEDSSIYLCSVTRPDSNYGYTFGSGTRLTVV.

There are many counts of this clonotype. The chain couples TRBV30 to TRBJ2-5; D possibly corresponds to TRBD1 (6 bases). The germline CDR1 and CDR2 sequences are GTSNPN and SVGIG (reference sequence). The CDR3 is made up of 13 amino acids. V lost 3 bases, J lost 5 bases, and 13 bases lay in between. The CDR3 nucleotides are TGTGCCTGGAGAACAGGGTTCAGGGAGACCCAGTACTTC. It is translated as CAWRTGFRETQYF.

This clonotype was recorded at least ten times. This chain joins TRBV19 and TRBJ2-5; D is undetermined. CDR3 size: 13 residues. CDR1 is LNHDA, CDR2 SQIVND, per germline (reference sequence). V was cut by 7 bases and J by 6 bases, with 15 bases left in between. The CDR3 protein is CASTLQDGQTQYF. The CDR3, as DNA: TGTGCCAGTACCCTTCAGGACGGGCAGACCCAGTACTTC.

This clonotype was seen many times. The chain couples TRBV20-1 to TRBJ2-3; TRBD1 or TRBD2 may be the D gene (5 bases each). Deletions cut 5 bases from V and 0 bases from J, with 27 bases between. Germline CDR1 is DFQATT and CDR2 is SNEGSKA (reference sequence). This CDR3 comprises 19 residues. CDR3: CSAHDPSRVRGSSTDTQYF. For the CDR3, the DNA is TGCAGTGCTCACGACCCAAGTAGAGTTCGGGGCTCGAGCACAGATACGCAGTATTTT.

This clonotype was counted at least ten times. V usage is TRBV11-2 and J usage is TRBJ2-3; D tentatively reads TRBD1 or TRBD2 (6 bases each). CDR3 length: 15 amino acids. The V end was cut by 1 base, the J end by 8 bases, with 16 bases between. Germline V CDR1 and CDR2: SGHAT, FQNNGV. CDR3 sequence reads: CASSLAGTGRGTQYF. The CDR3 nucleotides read TGTGCCAGCAGCTTAGCGGGAACAGGGCGGGGTACGCAGTATTTT.

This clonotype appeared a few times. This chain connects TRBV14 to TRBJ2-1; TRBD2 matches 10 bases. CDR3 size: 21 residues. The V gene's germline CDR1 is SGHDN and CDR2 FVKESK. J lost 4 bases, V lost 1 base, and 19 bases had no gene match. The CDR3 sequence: CASSQASWELAGLWKYNEQFF. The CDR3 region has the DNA TGTGCCAGCAGCCAAGCTTCGTGGGAACTAGCGGGGTTGTGGAAGTACAATGAGCAGTTCTTC.

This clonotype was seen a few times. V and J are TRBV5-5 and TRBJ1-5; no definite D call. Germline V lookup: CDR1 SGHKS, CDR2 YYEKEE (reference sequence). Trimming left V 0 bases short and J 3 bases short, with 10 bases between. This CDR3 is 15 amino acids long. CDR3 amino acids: CASSLVAGINQPQHF. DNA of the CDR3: TGTGCCAGCAGCTTGGTCGCCGGGATCAATCAGCCCCAGCATTTT.

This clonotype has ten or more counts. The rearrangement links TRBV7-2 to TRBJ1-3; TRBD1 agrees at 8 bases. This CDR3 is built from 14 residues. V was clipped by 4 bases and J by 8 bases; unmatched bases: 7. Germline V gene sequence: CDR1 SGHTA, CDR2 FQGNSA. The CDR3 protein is CASSSRTGRDTIYF. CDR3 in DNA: TGTGCCAGCAGCTCCAGGACAGGGAGGGACACCATATATTTT.

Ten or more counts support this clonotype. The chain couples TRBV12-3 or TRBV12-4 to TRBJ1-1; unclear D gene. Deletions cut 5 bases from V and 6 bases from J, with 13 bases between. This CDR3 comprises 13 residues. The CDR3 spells CASSPQGTPEAFF. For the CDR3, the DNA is TGTGCCAGCAGTCCGCAAGGAACCCCTGAAGCTTTCTTT.

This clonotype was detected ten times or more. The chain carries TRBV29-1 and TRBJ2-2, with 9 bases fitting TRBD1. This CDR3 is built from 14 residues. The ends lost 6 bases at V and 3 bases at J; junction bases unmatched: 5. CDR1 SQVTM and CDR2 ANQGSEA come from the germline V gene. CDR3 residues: CSVSGTGYTGELFF. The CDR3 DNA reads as TGCAGCGTCTCCGGGACAGGGTACACCGGGGAGCTGTTTTTT.

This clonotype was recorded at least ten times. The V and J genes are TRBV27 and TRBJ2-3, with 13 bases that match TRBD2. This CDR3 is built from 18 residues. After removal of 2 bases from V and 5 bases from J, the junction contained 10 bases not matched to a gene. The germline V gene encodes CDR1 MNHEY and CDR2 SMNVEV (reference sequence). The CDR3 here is CASSLPTSGGPRIDTQYF. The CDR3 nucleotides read TGTGCCAGCAGTTTACCGACTAGCGGGGGGCCCAGGATAGATACGCAGTATTTT.

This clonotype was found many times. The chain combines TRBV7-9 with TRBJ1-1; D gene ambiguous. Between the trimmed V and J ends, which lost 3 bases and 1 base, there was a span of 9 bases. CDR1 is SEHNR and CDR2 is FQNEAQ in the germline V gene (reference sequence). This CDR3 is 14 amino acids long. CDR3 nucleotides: TGTGCCAGCAGCTTGTCGGGGAAGAACACTGAAGCTTTCTTT. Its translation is CASSLSGKNTEAFF. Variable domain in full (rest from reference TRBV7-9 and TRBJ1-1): DTGVSQNPRHKITKRGQNVTFRCDPISEHNRLYWYRQTLGQGPEFLTYFQNEAQLEKSRLLSDRFSAERPKGSFSTLEIQRTEQGDSAMYLCASSLSGKNTEAFFGQGTRLTVV.

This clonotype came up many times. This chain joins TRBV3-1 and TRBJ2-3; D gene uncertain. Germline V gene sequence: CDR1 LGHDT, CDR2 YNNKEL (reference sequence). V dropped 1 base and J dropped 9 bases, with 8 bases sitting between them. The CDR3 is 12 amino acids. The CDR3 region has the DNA TGTGCCAGCAGCCAAGTACCCGAGACGCAGTATTTT. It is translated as CASSQVPETQYF.

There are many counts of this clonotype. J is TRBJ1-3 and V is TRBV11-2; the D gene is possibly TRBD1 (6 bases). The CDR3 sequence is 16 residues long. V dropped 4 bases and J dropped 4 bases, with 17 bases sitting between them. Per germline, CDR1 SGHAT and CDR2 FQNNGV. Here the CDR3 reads CASSSVQGELGNTIYF. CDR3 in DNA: TGTGCCAGCAGCTCCGTACAGGGAGAGTTGGGAAACACCATATATTTT.

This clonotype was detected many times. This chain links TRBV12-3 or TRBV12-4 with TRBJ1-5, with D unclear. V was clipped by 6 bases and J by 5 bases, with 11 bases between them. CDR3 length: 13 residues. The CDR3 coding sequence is TGTGCCAGCAGCTTTGGTAGGGATCAGCCCCAGCATTTT. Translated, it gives CASSFGRDQPQHF.

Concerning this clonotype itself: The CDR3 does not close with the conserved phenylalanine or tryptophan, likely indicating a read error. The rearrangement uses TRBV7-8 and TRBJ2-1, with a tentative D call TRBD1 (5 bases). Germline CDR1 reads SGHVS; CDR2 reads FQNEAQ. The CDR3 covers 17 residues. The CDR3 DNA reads TGTGCCAGCAGCTTAAGGGGTGTAGAGACCTCCTACAACGAGCAGTTCTAC. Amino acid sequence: CASSLRGVETSYNEQFY.

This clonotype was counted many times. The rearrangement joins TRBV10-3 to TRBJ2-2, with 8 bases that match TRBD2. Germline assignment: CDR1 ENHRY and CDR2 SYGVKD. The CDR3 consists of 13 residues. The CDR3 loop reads CGSSGGHAGELFF. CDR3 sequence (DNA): TGTGGTTCCAGCGGGGGCCACGCCGGGGAGCTGTTTTTT.

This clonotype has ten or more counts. The CDR3 loop is CASSRTPLEAFF. The CDR3 nucleotides read TGTGCCAGCAGCCGAACACCCCTTGAAGCTTTCTTT. The chain employs TRBV11-2 and TRBJ1-1; no definite D call. The germline V and J ends were trimmed by 5 bases and 7 bases, with 11 bases remaining between them. The CDR3 runs 12 residues. The germline V gene has CDR1 SGHAT and CDR2 FQNNGV.

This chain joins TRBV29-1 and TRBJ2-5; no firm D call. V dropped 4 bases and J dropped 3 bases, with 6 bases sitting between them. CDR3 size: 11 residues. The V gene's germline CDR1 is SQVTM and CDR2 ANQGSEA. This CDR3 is CSVAREETQYF. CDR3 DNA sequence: TGCAGCGTTGCAAGAGAAGAGACCCAGTACTTC.

The CDR3 nucleotides read TGTGCCAGCAACCGACTAGCGGGTCCATACAATGAGCAGTTCTTC. Amino acid sequence: CASNRLAGPYNEQFF. The chain is built from TRBV6-2 or TRBV6-3 and TRBJ2-1, with 10 bases aligning to TRBD2. The CDR3 consists of 15 residues. With V trimmed by 7 bases and J by 4 bases, 7 bases remained unmatched. The V gene's germline CDR1 is MNHEY and CDR2 SVGEGT.

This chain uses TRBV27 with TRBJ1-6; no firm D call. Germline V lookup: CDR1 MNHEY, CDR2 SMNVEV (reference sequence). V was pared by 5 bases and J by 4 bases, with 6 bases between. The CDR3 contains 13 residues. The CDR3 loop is CASSMGYNSPLHF. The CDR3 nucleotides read TGTGCCAGCAGTATGGGGTATAATTCACCCCTCCACTTT.